This TCR beta chain came from a study of CD8 T cells in Susac syndrome. Trimming removed 2 bases at V and 0 bases at J, with 17 bases between. Germline V lookup: CDR1 LGHDT, CDR2 YNNKEL (reference sequence). This CDR3 spans 18 amino acids. RNA totalling 0.5 to 1 ug underwent reverse transcription with random hexamers. TCRdb re-called the immunoSEQ multiplex PCR reads with MiXCR, one entry per CDR3 protein. Of about 90,000 distinct CDR3 sequences in the sample, about 95% were seen once. This rearrangement joins TRBV3-1 to TRBJ2-1, with D unclear. This clonotype was sampled from a human donor with Susac syndrome. Sequences were obtained from CD8+ T cells from PBMCs. CDR3 in amino acids: CASSQTIRTVSSYNEQFF. The CDR3 coding sequence is TGTGCCAGCAGCCAAACCATACGGACGGTGAGCTCCTACAATGAGCAGTTCTTC.